This T cell receptor (beta chain) was identified during a study of patients and donors after allogeneic stem cell transplantation. The CDR3 consists of 16 residues. Germline V CDR1 and CDR2: SGDLS, YYNGEE. V was cut by 0 bases and J by 0 bases, with 9 bases left in between. TCRdb processed the RT-PCR reads anew with MiXCR; each CDR3 protein has one entry. The table shows 50,000 to 60,000 distinct CDR3 sequences, with more than 10% occurring only once. The chain combines TRBV9 with TRBJ2-2, with TRBD2 as a possible D gene (5 bases). The sequencing sample was made of blood, either unsorted or a sorted T cell fraction (not recorded which). The TCR originated in a human donor who was either an allogeneic HSCT recipient or a stem cell or donor lymphocyte infusion donor (not recorded which). It is not recorded whose cells these are; they may come from a transplant donor. The CDR3: CASSVGGGPNTGELFF. CDR3 DNA sequence: TGTGCCAGCAGCGTAGGAGGCGGGCCGAACACCGGGGAGCTGTTTTTT.